This T cell receptor beta chain was sequenced in a study of regulatory T cells in long-lasting Graves disease. Germline V gene lookup returns CDR1 MDHEN and CDR2 SYDVKM. The CDR3 runs to 14 residues. The TCR beta library used iRepertoire HTBI primers with Arm-PCR amplification of CDR3. Each CDR3 protein is one row after TCRdb ran MiXCR on the multiplex PCR reads. Seen here are just over 600,000 distinct CDR3 sequences, 16% observed once, and the top ten hold approximately 18%. A word on this clonotype: Given a much more abundant clone one base away, this may be a read error.

Time point described: newly diagnosed GD, antithyroid drugs for less than 3 months. Generation of the TCR library employed RNA extracted from PBMCs. These sequences were also reported in another study, on T cells in Graves' hyperthyroidism and ophthalmopathy. From that paper: Peripheral blood also featured most of the thyroid clonotypes expanded above 0.001. By a 13 V-J model, ophthalmopathy was set apart from stable hyperthyroidism.

Here the sequenced sample was peripheral blood mononuclear cells (PBMCs), taken at new diagnosis, from a patient treated with antithyroid drugs. This clonotype originated in a woman aged 30 to 39 with Graves disease. The chain employs TRBV28 and TRBJ2-3, with no clear D. The CDR3 nucleotides read TGTGCCAGCAGCGTTTCCATTAGCACAGATACGCGGTATTTT. Protein product: CASSVSISTDTRYF.